The 30 T cell receptor beta chains below all came from one sample that was sequenced in a study of T-cell reconstitution after alpha-beta-depleted transplantation in children. Researchers prepared the TCRbeta library using unique molecular identifiers, the study reports. TCRdb reprocessed the PCR reads via MiXCR and lists one record per CDR3 protein. The repertoire consists of around 670,000 distinct CDR3 sequences, with approximately 14% occurring once and the leading ten covering about 0.79%. Source: PBMCs, taken before TCRalphabeta/CD19-depleted stem cell transplant. The receptors stem from a girl between 2 and 10 years old with congenital amegakaryocytic thrombocytopenia, due to receive a stem cell transplant.

This clonotype was seen many times. The CDR3 loop reads CSATDTTSYEQYF. The CDR3 DNA sequence: TGCAGCGCGACAGACACTACTTCCTACGAGCAGTACTTC. V usage is TRBV29-1 and J usage is TRBJ2-7, with D possibly TRBD1 on 5 matching bases. Germline V gives CDR1 SQVTM, CDR2 ANQGSEA. V was trimmed by 7 bases and J by 1 base, leaving 14 bases between them. CDR3 length: 13 residues.

Many counts were recorded for this clonotype. The chain recombines TRBV20-1 with TRBJ2-3; weak D call: TRBD2 (6 bases). Germline V lookup: CDR1 DFQATT, CDR2 SNEGSKA (reference sequence). V was clipped by 1 base and J by 0 bases, with 14 bases between them. This CDR3 has 16 amino acids. The CDR3 DNA reads TGCAGTGCTAGAGCGGGAGCACCTTCTAGCACAGATACGCAGTATTTT. The encoded protein is CSARAGAPSSTDTQYF.

There are many counts of this clonotype. The genes are TRBV15 and TRBJ2-5, with D unresolved. The germline V and J ends were trimmed by 0 bases and 5 bases, with 7 bases remaining between them. The CDR3 spans 13 residues. The germline V gene has CDR1 LNHNV and CDR2 YYDKDF (reference sequence). The CDR3 coding sequence is TGTGCCACCAGCAGAGAATCCGGGGAGACCCAGTACTTC. As protein: CATSRESGETQYF.

This clonotype has only a few counts. CDR3 amino acids: CASSDRLSNTGELFF. The CDR3 bases are TGCGCCAGCAGTGATCGACTATCGAACACCGGGGAGCTGTTTTTT. The rearrangement uses TRBV10-2 and TRBJ2-2; D is perhaps TRBD2 (5 bases). The V end was cut by 3 bases, the J end by 0 bases, with 8 bases between. Germline CDR1 WSHSY, CDR2 SAAADI. This CDR3 region has 15 residues.

At least ten counts were recorded for this clonotype. This chain uses TRBV6-6 with TRBJ1-1; no clear D. Germline assignment: CDR1 MNHNY and CDR2 SVGAGI (reference sequence). V dropped 10 bases and J dropped 1 base, with 10 bases sitting between them. The CDR3 spans 12 residues. As DNA, the CDR3 is TGTGCCACAACTGAAAAGAACACTGAAGCTTTCTTT. Amino acid sequence: CATTEKNTEAFF.

This clonotype has just a few counts. The chain has TRBV14 and TRBJ2-3; D unclear. This CDR3 comprises 15 residues. The V gene lost 4 bases and the J gene lost 0 bases, with 11 bases spanning the gap. Germline V gene data show CDR1 as SGHDN and CDR2 as FVKESK. CDR3 nucleotide sequence: TGTGCCAGCAGCCGGAATACCGGAAGCACAGATACGCAGTATTTT. Residues: CASSRNTGSTDTQYF. Complete variable domain (other parts from reference TRBV14 and TRBJ2-3): EAGVTQFPSHSVIEKGQTVTLRCDPISGHDNLYWYRRVMGKEIKFLLHFVKESKQDESGMPNNRFLAERTGGTYSTLKVQPAELEDSGVYFCASSRNTGSTDTQYFGPGTRLTVL.

The chain employs TRBV11-2 and TRBJ2-7; 8 bases are shared with TRBD2. Germline assignment: CDR1 SGHAT and CDR2 FQNNGV. The CDR3 covers 16 residues. The trim removed 5 bases at V and 6 bases at J, leaving 15 bases unmatched. The CDR3 DNA is TGTGCCAGCAGCACCTCCCCGGGACTAGTAGGCCGCGAGCAGTACTTC. Translated: CASSTSPGLVGREQYF.

This clonotype was observed a few times. The rearrangement links TRBV12-3 or TRBV12-4 to TRBJ2-1; 10 bases fit TRBD2. The CDR3 runs 19 residues. J gave up 5 bases and V 11 bases, and 24 bases lay outside the gene matches. Here the CDR3 reads CASWGRGTSEQKGHNEQFF. In DNA form, the CDR3 reads TGTGCCTCCTGGGGGCGCGGGACTAGCGAGCAAAAGGGCCACAATGAGCAGTTCTTC.

This clonotype occurred a few times. The CDR3 nucleotides are TGTGCCAGCAGCTTAGAGGCAAGGTCCTACAATGAGCAGTTCTTC. Translated: CASSLEARSYNEQFF. J is TRBJ2-1 and V is TRBV7-2, with D uncertain. V lost 1 base and J lost 1, with 8 bases in between. The V gene's germline CDR1 is SGHTA and CDR2 FQGNSA. The CDR3 totals 15 residues.

This clonotype turned up a few times. The J gene is TRBJ1-2, the V gene TRBV6-2 or TRBV6-3, with 8 positions matching TRBD1. CDR1 is MNHEY, CDR2 SVGEGT, per germline. Unmatched junction bases numbered 8, after V lost 8 bases and J lost 9 bases. The CDR3 consists of 12 residues. The CDR3 is CASEGQGASYTF. CDR3 DNA sequence: TGTGCCAGCGAAGGGCAGGGGGCAAGCTACACCTTC.

This clonotype was found many times. The genes are TRBV27 and TRBJ1-4, with unresolved D. The V end was cut by 4 bases, the J end by 6 bases, with 15 bases between. Germline lookup yields CDR1 MNHEY and CDR2 SMNVEV (reference sequence). CDR3 length: 15 residues. CDR3 in amino acids: CASSSQELGDEKLFF. CDR3 nucleotides: TGTGCCAGCAGTTCCCAGGAACTTGGCGATGAAAAACTGTTTTTT.

In its sample, this clonotype was seen many times. This chain joins TRBV5-1 and TRBJ2-1, with TRBD2 matching over 8 bases. Germline CDR1 is SGHRS and CDR2 is YFSETQ. V shed 3 bases and J 8 bases; nucleotides not matched to a gene: 13. This CDR3 is 16 amino acids long. In nucleotides, the CDR3 is TGCGCCAGCAGCTATAGGTTTGCGGGAGGTTCGTATGAGCAGTTCTTC. Its protein is CASSYRFAGGSYEQFF.

The table lists this clonotype with a few counts. V usage is TRBV6-1 and J usage is TRBJ2-7; no reliable D call. The CDR3 totals 12 residues. V lost 0 bases to trimming and J lost 5 bases, with 5 bases between them. Per germline, CDR1 MNHNS and CDR2 SASEGT. The CDR3 is CASSEARDEQYF. The DNA for the CDR3 is TGTGCCAGCAGTGAAGCACGTGACGAGCAGTACTTC.

This clonotype was counted a few times. The chain couples TRBV29-1 to TRBJ1-2, with D tentatively TRBD1 (6 bases). The CDR3 length is 17 residues. In germline, CDR1 is SQVTM, CDR2 ANQGSEA. V lost 5 bases and J 2 bases, leaving 24 bases between the germline ends. CDR3 region: CSVLKTGMGSGNYGYTF. CDR3 in DNA: TGCAGCGTTCTGAAAACAGGGATGGGGAGTGGCAACTATGGCTACACCTTC.

This clonotype was observed many times. The chain uses TRBV12-3 or TRBV12-4 and TRBJ1-1; D remains unclear. V dropped 5 bases and J dropped 1 base, with 11 bases sitting between them. This CDR3 region has 14 residues. CDR3 in amino acids: CASSLQTWNTEAFF. The CDR3 DNA is TGTGCCAGCAGTCTACAGACCTGGAACACTGAAGCTTTCTTT.

This clonotype was observed many times. This chain joins TRBV20-1 and TRBJ2-1; 7 bases fit TRBD2. This CDR3 comprises 16 residues. Trimming removed 2 bases from V and 4 bases from J; junction bases left unmatched: 11. Germline assignment: CDR1 DFQATT and CDR2 SNEGSKA (reference sequence). CDR3 DNA: TGCAGTGCTAGACCCTCCGGGACTACCAGTTACAATGAGCAGTTCTTC. This translates into CSARPSGTTSYNEQFF.

This clonotype showed up many times. V gene TRBV9 combines with J gene TRBJ2-1; D is unresolved. The CDR3 extends over 16 amino acids. Trimming shortened V by 4 bases and J by 5 bases, and 19 bases separated the two germline ends. CDR1 is SGDLS, CDR2 YYNGEE, per germline. For the CDR3, the DNA is TGTGCCAGCAGCACAGCTACGTCCCTATCCGACAATGAGCAGTTCTTC. It encodes CASSTATSLSDNEQFF.

This chain links TRBV29-1 with TRBJ1-2, with D tentatively TRBD1 (5 bases). V lost 6 bases to trimming and J lost 8 bases, with 16 bases between them. The CDR3 consists of 12 residues. Germline CDR1 reads SQVTM; CDR2 reads ANQGSEA. The CDR3 DNA is TGCAGCGTAATCGGGGCAGATCGAGGCTACACCTTC. It specifies CSVIGADRGYTF.

This clonotype was observed a few times. This chain uses TRBV5-1 with TRBJ2-7; D perhaps matches TRBD2 (6 bases). Deletions cut 0 bases from V and 0 bases from J, with 10 bases between. Germline V gene sequence: CDR1 SGHRS, CDR2 YFSETQ. The CDR3 has 15 residues. CDR3 nucleotide sequence: TGCGCCAGCAGCTTGGAGCGGGTGCCCTCCTACGAGCAGTACTTC. Translation: CASSLERVPSYEQYF.

Points on this clonotype: Given a much more abundant clone one base away, this may be a read error. The chain carries TRBV20-1 and TRBJ2-1; 10 bases match TRBD2. CDR3 size: 17 residues. Germline lookup yields CDR1 DFQATT and CDR2 SNEGSKA (reference sequence). CDR3 amino acids: CCARSSSGRVISNEQFF. The CDR3 DNA sequence: TGCTGTGCTCGTAGCTCCAGCGGGAGGGTTATTAGCAATGAGCAGTTCTTC.

V is TRBV6-1 and J is TRBJ2-6; D uncertain. Germline CDR1 is MNHNS and CDR2 is SASEGT. V gave up 2 bases and J gave up 0 bases, with 17 bases separating them. This CDR3 has 19 amino acids. The CDR3 DNA reads as TGTGCCAGCAGTGAACTTGGAGCTTTCTCCCGCTCTGGGGCCAACGTCCTGACTTTC. Translated: CASSELGAFSRSGANVLTF.

This clonotype came up many times. This chain joins TRBV20-1 and TRBJ2-1; 11 bases are shared with TRBD2. The CDR3 length is 20 residues. V was clipped by 0 bases and J by 0 bases; unmatched bases: 13. Looked up from germline, CDR1 is DFQATT and CDR2 is SNEGSKA (reference sequence). In nucleotides, the CDR3 is TGCAGTGCTAGAGATGGGCAACGGCTAGCGGGAGGAAGCTCCTACAATGAGCAGTTCTTC. Its translation: CSARDGQRLAGGSSYNEQFF.

This clonotype appeared a few times. The rearrangement joins TRBV10-3 to TRBJ2-7, with D hard to call. The germline V gene encodes CDR1 ENHRY and CDR2 SYGVKD. Trimming took off 7 bases at V and 0 bases at J, with 10 bases between the two ends. The CDR3 sequence is 13 residues long. The CDR3 protein is CAIMGSDSYEQYF. The CDR3 nucleotides are TGTGCCATCATGGGAAGCGACTCCTACGAGCAGTACTTC.

J is TRBJ2-5 and V is TRBV12-3 or TRBV12-4; no reliable D call. V was shortened by 6 bases and J by 5 bases, with 16 bases between the two germline ends. This CDR3 spans 14 amino acids. The CDR3 sequence is CASSSHAAGETQYF. CDR3 DNA: TGTGCCAGCAGCTCCCACGCTGCCGGGGAGACCCAGTACTTC.

The table lists this clonotype with many counts. The chain employs TRBV20-1 and TRBJ2-7, with a possible D match to TRBD1 (6 bases). Trimming left V 6 bases short and J 5 bases short, with 17 bases between. This CDR3 has 13 residues. Per germline, CDR1 DFQATT and CDR2 SNEGSKA (reference sequence). The DNA of the CDR3 is TGCAGTGCCCAAACCGCGACAGGTCACGAGCAGTACTTC. This encodes CSAQTATGHEQYF.

This clonotype was counted many times. The chain uses TRBV27 and TRBJ1-5; the D is unclear. The germline gives CDR1 MNHEY, CDR2 SMNVEV (reference sequence). Trimming left V 0 bases short and J 2 bases short, with 11 bases between. The CDR3 runs to 16 residues. Here the CDR3 DNA reads TGTGCCAGCAGTTTATCCCGGCCCGCGGGCAATCAGCCCCAGCATTTT. Its translation: CASSLSRPAGNQPQHF.

This clonotype was observed at least ten times. The J gene is TRBJ2-2, the V gene TRBV5-1; D not certain. Per germline, CDR1 SGHRS and CDR2 YFSETQ. This CDR3 has 15 residues. V lost 0 bases, J lost 7 bases, and 13 bases lay in between. The CDR3 DNA reads TGCGCCAGCAGCTTGGAGCCGGTTGGCAACGGGGAGCTGTTTTTT. This codes for CASSLEPVGNGELFF.

The chain uses TRBV30 and TRBJ1-1, with D tentatively TRBD1 (5 bases). Germline V lookup: CDR1 GTSNPN, CDR2 SVGIG (reference sequence). V lost 2 bases, J lost 1 base, and 11 bases lay in between. The CDR3 spans 14 residues. The CDR3 DNA reads TGTGCCTGGAGTAAGCCAGGGCCGAACACTGAAGCTTTCTTT. Its translation is CAWSKPGPNTEAFF.

This clonotype has just a few counts. The chain is built from TRBV3-1 and TRBJ2-2, with 9 bases aligning to TRBD2. This CDR3 region has 17 residues. CDR1 is LGHDT, CDR2 YNNKEL, per germline (reference sequence). V lost 0 bases to trimming and J lost 6 bases; unmatched junction nucleotides: 8. CDR3 in amino acids: CASSQDGLAGTPGELFF. CDR3 sequence (DNA): TGTGCCAGCAGCCAAGATGGGCTAGCGGGAACCCCCGGGGAGCTGTTTTTT.

This clonotype turned up a few times. The V gene is TRBV7-9, the J gene TRBJ2-1; 7 bases agree with TRBD2. CDR1 and CDR2 from the germline V gene are SEHNR and FQNEAQ (reference sequence). Trimming took 7 bases from V and 3 from J; bases not matched to a gene: 3. The CDR3 loop spans 13 amino acids. CDR3 DNA: TGTGCCAGCACCGGGACTAACTACAATGAGCAGTTCTTC. Encoded protein: CASTGTNYNEQFF.